Each of the 4 T cell receptor beta chains below was sequenced from the same sample in a study of blood T cell repertoires in COVID-19 (dated by TCRdb to 2020 to 2021). Library method: the immunoSEQ multiplex PCR assay. The immuneACCESS repertoire file appears here via TCRdb, limited to in-frame rearrangements. These files lack a portion of the clones; in checked studies, under half of the deficit traces to unresolved V genes, and the cause of the others is not known. For this sample the table gives 150,000 or so clones, of which about 90% were detected only once. The leading ten clones occupy about 0.57% of the sample. Material for sequencing was peripheral blood. The receptors were sampled from a man in his fifties with acute or convalescent COVID-19.

The chain links TRBV25-1 to TRBJ1-3; D unclear. The CDR3 spans 15 residues. Germline CDR1 reads MGHDK; CDR2 reads SYGVNS. Trimming stripped 2 bases from V and 0 bases from J, with 8 bases between. This chain's CDR3 is CASSEKGVSGNTIYF. CDR3 in DNA: TGTGCCAGCAGTGAAAAGGGAGTCTCTGGAAACACCATATATTTT.

This chain links TRBV28 with TRBJ1-2; 7 bases line up with TRBD1. The CDR3 spans 14 residues. The trim removed 6 bases at V and 4 bases at J, leaving 8 bases unmatched. Per germline, CDR1 MDHEN and CDR2 SYDVKM. The CDR3 DNA follows: TGTGCCAGCAGCCTTGGCGGGACAGTCTATGGCTACACCTTC. It yields the protein CASSLGGTVYGYTF.

This clone was seen a single time. The rearrangement uses TRBV2 and TRBJ1-1; a weak D match, TRBD1 (5 bases). The CDR3 consists of 16 residues. CDR1 and CDR2 from the germline V gene are SNHLY and FYNNEI. Trimming took off 4 bases at V and 0 bases at J, with 15 bases between the two ends. The CDR3: CASSVQGPHVNTEAFF. The CDR3 nucleotides are TGTGCCAGCAGTGTGCAGGGCCCCCACGTGAACACTGAAGCTTTCTTT.

The V and J genes are TRBV7-3 and TRBJ2-2; D not certain. Germline CDR1 reads SGHTA; CDR2 reads FQGTGA. Trimming removed 3 bases from V and 1 base from J, with 6 bases in between. The CDR3 sequence is 14 residues long. The CDR3 DNA reads TGTGCCAGCAGCTTTGACATGAACACCGGGGAGCTGTTTTTT. Protein sequence: CASSFDMNTGELFF.